The rows below give T cell receptor beta chains drawn from one sample of a study of early T cells in non-severe SARS-CoV-2 infection. TCRdb redid the calling of the 5' RACE reads with MiXCR, one entry per CDR3 protein. This sample has roughly 97,000 distinct CDR3 sequences, with about 10% found just once. The input for sequencing was whole blood, taken at baseline. The receptor source for this set is an adult who was a healthcare worker with PCR-confirmed SARS-CoV-2 infection or an uninfected control (not recorded which). CDR3s include the opening cysteine and the closing phenylalanine or tryptophan. D genes are given only for firm matches. Clone size is shown for a subset of rows, as once, few, many or a class of expanded clone.

j_call v_call d_call clone_size cdr3_nt cdr3_aa
TRBJ1-1 TRBV5-5 NA few TGTGCCAGCAGCACGGACAACAATGAAGCTTTCTTT CASSTDNNEAFF
TRBJ2-1 TRBV27 TRBD1 NA TGTGCCAGCAGAAAGACAGGGAACAATGAGCAGTTCTTC CASRKTGNNEQFF
TRBJ2-3 TRBV20-1 TRBD2 few TGCAGTGCTATGGGTAGCGGGGCCAGGGATACGCAGTATTTT CSAMGSGARDTQYF
TRBJ2-3 TRBV24-1 TRBD1 many TGTGCCACCAGTGATTTGCCGGGACAGGGGACAGATACGCAGTATTTT CATSDLPGQGTDTQYF
TRBJ1-2 TRBV3-1 NA few TGTGCCAGCAGCCAAGTAGAAGCTAACTATGGCTACACCTTC CASSQVEANYGYTF
TRBJ2-7 TRBV19 NA few TGTGCCAGTAGTCTGCGGGACACCTACGAGCAGTACTTC CASSLRDTYEQYF
TRBJ2-7 TRBV5-4 NA many TGTGCCAGCAGCCCAGGCGGAGGAGGCCCCAGTGAGCAGTACTTC CASSPGGGGPSEQYF
TRBJ2-1 TRBV2 TRBD1 NA TGTGCCAGCACCAGACAGGGCTACTTAGGGTTCTTC CASTRQGYLGFF
TRBJ1-5 TRBV6-6 NA few TGTGCCAGCAGCCTCTCCGTCGACAGACGCAATCAGCCCCAGCATTTT CASSLSVDRRNQPQHF
TRBJ1-2 TRBV12-3/TRBV12-4 NA few TGTGCCAGCAGTGGTCCAAAGGGCTACACCTTC CASSGPKGYTF
TRBJ1-1 TRBV7-9 NA many TGTGCCAGCAGCTCAGGATTGCTGGAGGCTTTCTTT CASSSGLLEAFF
TRBJ2-3 TRBV7-9 NA NA TGTGCCAGCAGCCCGGCGGCGAGCACAGATACGCAGTATTTT CASSPAASTDTQYF
TRBJ2-7 TRBV13 NA few TGTGCCAGCAGCTTAGTGCGGCATTCACCCTACGAGCAGTACTTC CASSLVRHSPYEQYF
TRBJ2-2 TRBV7-2 TRBD2 NA TGTGCCAGCAGCCGGACTAGAACCGGGGAGCTGTTTTTT CASSRTRTGELFF
TRBJ2-1 TRBV7-9 NA NA TGTGCCAGCAGCTTAGTCGGGCCCAGCTCCTACAATGAGCAGTTCTTC CASSLVGPSSYNEQFF
TRBJ2-1 TRBV7-9 TRBD2 NA TGTGCCAGCAGCTTGGCACTAGCGGGTCCGTACAATGAGCAGTTCTTC CASSLALAGPYNEQFF
TRBJ1-2 TRBV28 TRBD1 many TGTGCCAGCAGTCCACAGGGGGCGGGTGGCTACACCTTC CASSPQGAGGYTF
TRBJ2-7 TRBV5-4 NA many TGTGCCAGCAGCTTCTGGGGCGGGCCGTACGAGCAGTACTTC CASSFWGGPYEQYF
TRBJ2-1 TRBV24-1 NA NA TGTGCCACGGGGGACATTTCCAATGAGCAGTTCTTC CATGDISNEQFF
TRBJ1-5 TRBV5-5 NA NA TGTGCCAGCAGCTTGGGGGGCAGCCCCCCGGGAAATCAGCCCCAGCATTTT CASSLGGSPPGNQPQHF
TRBJ2-5 TRBV24-1 TRBD1 many TGTGCCACCAGTGATTTGTTAACAGGGGGCCAAGAGACCCAGTACTTC CATSDLLTGGQETQYF
TRBJ1-2 TRBV15 NA NA TGTGCCACCAGCAGAGATTCAGCAACTAACTATGGCTACACCTTC CATSRDSATNYGYTF
TRBJ2-3 TRBV24-1 TRBD2 many TGTGCCACCAGTGAAAGGGGGACTAGCGGGTATACAGATACGCAGTATTTT CATSERGTSGYTDTQYF
TRBJ2-3 TRBV4-2 TRBD2 many TGTGCCAGCAGTTTAGCGGGAGCGGCAACAGATACGCAGTATTTT CASSLAGAATDTQYF
TRBJ2-7 TRBV7-2 NA NA TGTGCCAGCAGCTCCCCGGGGCGAGGAGGCTCCTACGAGCAGTACTTC CASSSPGRGGSYEQYF
TRBJ2-3 TRBV13 TRBD2 few TGTGCCAGCAGCTTACGGGGGGTTGGCACAGATACGCAGTATTTT CASSLRGVGTDTQYF
TRBJ2-1 TRBV5-1 TRBD2 NA TGCGCCAGCAGCCTTAGCGGGAGTACCTACAATGAGCAGTTCTTC CASSLSGSTYNEQFF
TRBJ1-1 TRBV12-3/TRBV12-4 NA many TGTGCCAGCAGTTACCGGACAGTTCGGAACACTGAAGCTTTCTTT CASSYRTVRNTEAFF
TRBJ2-3 TRBV5-8 TRBD2 many TGTGCCAGCAGCTTGGCGGGGACTAGCGGGGCCCCAGATACGCAGTATTTT CASSLAGTSGAPDTQYF
TRBJ2-3 TRBV6-5 NA few TGTGCCAGCAGACGCTTGGGGCAGAGCACAGATACGCAGTATTTT CASRRLGQSTDTQYF
TRBJ1-1 TRBV12-3/TRBV12-4 NA few TGTGCCAGCAGGTACGAGGAGCGCGCTGAAGCTTTCTTT CASRYEERAEAFF
TRBJ2-5 TRBV27 TRBD1 NA TGTGCCAGCAGTCCGGGTACAGGGGGCCAGACCCAGTACTTC CASSPGTGGQTQYF